Following are 11 T cell receptor beta chains from one sample sequenced in a study of blood T cell repertoires in COVID-19. Only in-frame clones appear in the TCRdb table, and some are missing; sequencing was by immunoSEQ multiplex PCR. The table lists tens of thousands of clones, around 89% of them singletons. The sample taken for sequencing was peripheral blood. All receptors come from a man aged 55 to 70 with acute or convalescent COVID-19.

The rearrangement uses TRBV19 and TRBJ1-3, with TRBD1 as a possible D gene (5 bases). CDR3 length: 14 residues. Germline CDR1 and CDR2: LNHDA and SQIVND (reference sequence). Trimming left V 4 bases short and J 4 bases short, with 11 bases between. As DNA, the CDR3 is TGTGCCAGTAGTACAGGGACTTACGGAAACACCATATATTTT. Protein sequence: CASSTGTYGNTIYF.

The chain joins TRBV7-9 to TRBJ2-5; D perhaps matches TRBD1 (5 bases). V lost 4 bases and J lost 2, with 8 bases in between. Germline loops: CDR1 SEHNR, CDR2 FQNEAQ (reference sequence). The CDR3 runs 13 residues. DNA of the CDR3: TGTGCCAGCAGCTCGACAGTGCAAGAGACCCAGTACTTC. Encoded protein: CASSSTVQETQYF.

The chain carries TRBV7-9 and TRBJ1-1, with D tentatively TRBD1 (6 bases). Trimming cost V 2 bases and J 8 bases, with 9 bases left between them. The CDR3 extends over 12 amino acids. From germline, CDR1 is SEHNR and CDR2 FQNEAQ (reference sequence). The CDR3 spells CASSLRTVEAFF. Here the CDR3 DNA reads TGTGCCAGCAGCTTACGGACAGTAGAAGCTTTCTTT.

The chain employs TRBV4-3 and TRBJ1-2; tentative D call: TRBD1 (5 bases). Germline V gene data show CDR1 as LGHNA and CDR2 as YSLEER. Trimming stripped 0 bases from V and 8 bases from J, with 13 bases between. The CDR3 is 14 residues long. CDR3 sequence reads: CASSQEGGTEGYTF. The CDR3 DNA follows: TGCGCCAGCAGCCAAGAGGGGGGTACGGAAGGCTACACCTTC.

This sequence joins TRBV30 and TRBJ1-4; 9 positions agree with TRBD1. The CDR3 spans 13 residues. CDR1 and CDR2 from the germline V gene are GTSNPN and SVGIG (reference sequence). V lost 5 bases, J lost 4 bases, and 2 bases stayed unmatched. The CDR3 loop reads CAWGTGNNEKLFF. In nucleotides, the CDR3 is TGTGCCTGGGGGACAGGGAATAATGAAAAACTGTTTTTT.

V is TRBV30 and J is TRBJ2-7; a weak D match, TRBD1 (6 bases). Trimming stripped 6 bases from V and 0 bases from J, with 15 bases between. CDR3 size: 14 residues. Germline CDR1 reads GTSNPN; CDR2 reads SVGIG (reference sequence). The CDR3: CACYFRGSSYEQYF. DNA of the CDR3: TGTGCCTGCTACTTCAGGGGAAGCTCCTACGAGCAGTACTTC.

This sequence joins TRBV5-3 and TRBJ1-5, with D possibly matching TRBD1 (6 bases). TRBV5-3 is filed as an ORF, its function uncertain. The CDR3 runs to 17 residues. V was clipped by 4 bases and J by 5 bases, with 22 bases between them. The CDR3 sequence is CARSALNQRQADQPQHF. Written as DNA, the CDR3 is TGTGCCAGAAGCGCCCTAAACCAACGACAGGCGGATCAGCCCCAGCATTTT.

J is TRBJ1-1 and V is TRBV6-5; 10 positions match TRBD1. The V gene end was trimmed by 4 bases and the J gene end by 0 bases; junction bases not matched to a gene: 2. This CDR3 spans 15 amino acids. Germline CDR1 is MNHEY and CDR2 is SVGAGI. The CDR3 DNA is TGTGCCAGCAGTTCCGGGACAGGGGTGAACACTGAAGCTTTCTTT. This sequence encodes CASSSGTGVNTEAFF.

The chain joins TRBV28 to TRBJ1-5; 10 bases are a match to TRBD1. CDR3 length equals 15 residues. Germline CDR1 MDHEN, CDR2 SYDVKM. The J segment lost 0 bases and the V segment lost 6 bases, leaving 2 bases of the junction unmatched. The CDR3 here is CASRGQGISNQPQHF. Written as DNA, the CDR3 is TGTGCCAGCAGGGGACAGGGGATTAGCAATCAGCCCCAGCATTTT.

The chain couples TRBV3-1 (or the pseudogene TRBV3-2) to TRBJ1-5; maybe TRBD1 (5 bases). The V end lost 2 bases, the J end lost 7 bases, and 9 bases lay between the germline ends. CDR3 length: 13 residues. From germline, CDR1 is LGHDT and CDR2 YNNKEL (reference sequence). CDR3 nucleotides: TGTGCCAGCAGCCAACAGGGTAACCAGCCCCAGCATTTT. Translated: CASSQQGNQPQHF.

This clone came up once. V usage is TRBV14 and J usage is TRBJ1-1; D possibly corresponds to TRBD1 (6 bases). CDR1 and CDR2 from the germline V gene are SGHDN and FVKESK. The germline V and J ends were trimmed by 7 bases and 9 bases, with 18 bases remaining between them. This CDR3 has 13 amino acids. The CDR3 reads CASTTTGTRKAFF. CDR3 nucleotides: TGTGCCAGCACCACGACAGGAACCCGAAAAGCTTTCTTT.